The present TCR beta chain was sequenced within a study of T cells in Graves' hyperthyroidism and ophthalmopathy. Amplification of TCR beta CDR3 regions used RNA as the template. The HTBI set primed first-round TCR CDR3 RT-PCR. TCRdb reprocessed the multiplex PCR reads with MiXCR, giving one entry per CDR3 protein. This table holds fewer than 550,000 distinct CDR3 sequences, around 14% found once. V shed 1 base, J shed 3 bases, and the junction held 7 bases outside the gene matches. The CDR3 is made up of 16 amino acids. Germline CDR1 SGHTS, CDR2 YDEGEE. This clonotype was counted at least ten times. The sequenced sample consisted of blood. This sequence originates from a young woman with Graves' hyperthyroidism. This rearrangement joins TRBV5-8 to TRBJ2-7; TRBD1 agrees at 10 bases. The CDR3 DNA reads TGTGCCAGCAGCTTGCCCGGACAGGGGGGTTACTACGAGCAGTACTTC. As protein: CASSLPGQGGYYEQYF. The variable domain in full, with the rest retrieved from reference TRBV5-8 and TRBJ2-7, is EAGVTQSPTHLIKTRGQQATLRCSPISGHTSVYWYQQALGLGLQFLLWYDEGEERNRGNFPPRFSGRQFPNYSSELNVNALELEDSALYLCASSLPGQGGYYEQYFGPGTRLTVT.